These T cell receptor beta chains were read from a single sample in a study of blood T cell repertoires in COVID-19. Method: immunoSEQ multiplex PCR; TCRdb's copy keeps in-frame clones and lacks some. The table lists roughly 180,000 clones, 82% of them singletons. The sample consisted of PBMCs or T cells enriched from blood (not recorded which). These receptors were obtained from a man in his 60s who had recovered from COVID-19. The CDR3 runs from the conserved cysteine through the conserved F or W. D genes are given only for firm matches. Where a row states a size, it is once, few, many or the class of an expanded clone; other rows omit it.

>.|TRBJ1-3|.|TRBV7-3
CASSLNHGNTIYF
TGTGCCAGCAGCCTAAATCATGGAAACACCATATATTTT
>.|TRBJ1-5|.|TRBV4-2
CASSQAWGENQPQHF
TGTGCCAGCAGCCAAGCTTGGGGGGAAAATCAGCCCCAGCATTTT
>TRBD1|TRBJ1-2|.|TRBV7-8
CASSKERTGVYGYTF
TGTGCCAGCAGCAAGGAACGGACAGGAGTTTATGGCTACACCTTC
>.|TRBJ2-1|once|TRBV6-5
CASSYRGNEQFF
TGTGCCAGCAGTTACCGGGGGAATGAGCAGTTCTTC
>.|TRBJ1-5|.|TRBV19
CASRGPRGEGNQPQHF
TGTGCCAGTAGAGGACCAAGGGGCGAGGGCAATCAGCCCCAGCATTTT
>.|TRBJ2-2|.|TRBV11-2
CASSLDQRAGELFF
TGTGCCAGCAGCTTAGATCAAAGAGCCGGGGAGCTGTTTTTT
>.|TRBJ2-3|.|TRBV14
CASSQAVARPRDTQYF
TGTGCCAGCAGCCAAGCGGTGGCCAGGCCGCGAGATACGCAGTATTTT
>.|TRBJ2-1|.|TRBV28
CASSSGLSSYNEQFF
TGTGCCAGCAGTAGCGGACTAAGCTCCTACAATGAGCAGTTCTTC
>.|TRBJ2-3|.|TRBV18
CASSPAPGSWNTDTQYF
TGTGCCAGCTCACCCGCTCCGGGGTCTTGGAACACAGATACGCAGTATTTT
>.|TRBJ2-1|.|TRBV7-2
CASSLHGSSVEQFF
TGTGCCAGCAGCTTACACGGGAGTTCGGTCGAGCAGTTCTTC
>.|TRBJ1-4|few|TRBV10-3
CAISSVATNEKLFF
TGTGCCATCAGCTCGGTTGCAACTAATGAAAAACTGTTTTTT
>TRBD1|TRBJ2-5|.|TRBV25-1
CASSNQRGRGWQETQYF
TGTGCCAGCAGTAACCAACGGGGCAGGGGGTGGCAAGAGACCCAGTACTTC
>.|TRBJ2-1|.|TRBV7-8
CASSYLYNEQFF
TGTGCCAGCAGTTATCTATACAATGAGCAGTTCTTC
>.|TRBJ2-1|.|TRBV24-1
CATSDLSQNYNEQFF
TGTGCCACCAGTGATTTGTCCCAGAACTACAATGAGCAGTTCTTC
>TRBD1|TRBJ2-7|.|TRBV6-5
CASRRGQGAIEQYF
TGTGCCAGCAGGAGAGGGCAGGGGGCCATCGAGCAGTACTTC
>TRBD1|TRBJ2-5|.|TRBV9
CASSVGTVQETQYF
TGTGCCAGCAGCGTCGGGACAGTTCAAGAGACCCAGTACTTC
>.|TRBJ2-2|.|TRBV13
CASSFRSVGTGELFF
TGTGCCAGCAGCTTTAGAAGCGTCGGCACCGGGGAGCTGTTTTTT
>.|TRBJ2-7|many|TRBV11-2
CASSPRPDTYEQYF
TGTGCCAGCAGCCCCCGACCGGACACTTACGAGCAGTACTTC
>.|TRBJ2-7|.|TRBV19
CASSISSGYFDEQYF
TGTGCCAGTAGTATAAGTTCAGGGTATTTCGACGAGCAGTACTTC
>.|TRBJ1-4|.|TRBV7-2
CASSPGPAGNEKLFF
TGTGCCAGCAGCCCTGGCCCTGCAGGGAATGAAAAACTGTTTTTT
>.|TRBJ2-1|.|TRBV13
CASSDRGDEQFF
TGTGCCAGCAGCGATCGGGGTGATGAGCAGTTCTTC
>TRBD1|TRBJ1-2|.|TRBV6-5
CASRLGQGIFYGYTF
TGTGCCAGCAGACTGGGACAGGGCATTTTCTATGGCTACACCTTC
>.|TRBJ1-6|.|TRBV7-2
CASSLRQGNNSPLHF
TGTGCCAGCAGCTTAAGGCAGGGTAATAATTCACCCCTCCACTTT
>.|TRBJ1-5|.|TRBV27
CASSGGQYNQPQHF
TGTGCCAGCAGTGGCGGACAGTACAATCAGCCCCAGCATTTT
>.|TRBJ1-1|.|TRBV6-5
CATQQELYLSTEAFF
TGTGCCACCCAACAGGAATTATATCTGAGCACTGAAGCTTTCTTT
>TRBD1|TRBJ2-6|.|TRBV24-1
CATSEGQGTPGANVLTF
TGTGCCACCAGTGAGGGACAGGGGACTCCTGGGGCCAACGTCCTGACTTTC
>.|TRBJ2-7|.|TRBV7-8
CASSLLGSSYEQYF
TGTGCCAGCAGCCTCCTCGGTAGCTCCTACGAGCAGTACTTC
>TRBD2|TRBJ2-1|.|TRBV27
CASSLSGGDNEQFF
TGTGCCAGCAGTTTAAGCGGGGGGGACAATGAGCAGTTCTTC
>TRBD1|TRBJ1-1|.|TRBV12-5
CASARDRGYAEAFF
TGTGCTAGTGCCCGGGACAGGGGGTACGCTGAAGCTTTCTTT
>TRBD1|TRBJ1-3|.|TRBV3-1/TRBV3-2
CASSPDRGQWGNTIYF
TGTGCCAGCAGCCCAGACAGGGGGCAATGGGGAAACACCATATATTTT
>.|TRBJ1-4|few|TRBV9
CASSAGRREEKLFF
TGTGCCAGCAGCGCCGGACGGCGGGAGGAAAAACTGTTTTTT
>TRBD1|TRBJ2-7|.|TRBV4-1
CASSQEFRTGGSYEQYF
TGCGCCAGCAGCCAAGAGTTTAGGACAGGGGGCTCCTACGAGCAGTACTTC
>.|TRBJ1-1|once|TRBV28
CASSPRRGVITEAFF
TGTGCCAGCAGTCCCAGAAGGGGTGTTATCACTGAAGCTTTCTTT
>TRBD1|TRBJ1-5|.|TRBV9
CASSVDTGVRQPQHF
TGTGCCAGCAGCGTAGATACAGGGGTCCGCCAGCCCCAGCATTTT
>.|TRBJ2-7|.|TRBV5-1
CASSAGATSYEQYF
TGCGCCAGCAGCGCAGGGGCTACCTCCTACGAGCAGTACTTC
>.|TRBJ1-2|.|TRBV19
CASSISDTQSGYTF
TGTGCCAGTAGTATCTCGGACACCCAAAGCGGCTACACCTTC
>TRBD2|TRBJ2-7|.|TRBV19
CASLELAGVEQYF
TGTGCCAGTCTGGAACTAGCGGGAGTCGAGCAGTACTTC
>TRBD1|TRBJ2-7|.|TRBV27
CASSFGTGWYEQYF
TGTGCCAGCAGTTTTGGGACAGGGTGGTACGAGCAGTACTTC
>.|TRBJ2-7|.|TRBV27
CASRLSGVSYEQYF
TGTGCCAGCCGCCTCTCCGGGGTCTCCTACGAGCAGTACTTC
>.|TRBJ2-5|.|TRBV3-1/TRBV3-2
CASSEFRDKETQYF
TGTGCCAGCAGCGAATTCCGGGACAAAGAGACCCAGTACTTC
>TRBD2|TRBJ2-3|few|TRBV7-8
CASSSKATSGRVKEDTQYF
TGTGCCAGCAGCTCTAAGGCGACTAGCGGGAGAGTTAAGGAAGATACGCAGTATTTT
>TRBD1|TRBJ1-1|.|TRBV7-2
CASSLLPGQGTEAFF
TGTGCCAGCAGCTTATTACCGGGACAGGGAACTGAAGCTTTCTTT
>.|TRBJ1-5|.|TRBV5-1
CASSLVGGGQPQHF
TGCGCCAGCAGCTTGGTGGGGGGAGGACAGCCCCAGCATTTT